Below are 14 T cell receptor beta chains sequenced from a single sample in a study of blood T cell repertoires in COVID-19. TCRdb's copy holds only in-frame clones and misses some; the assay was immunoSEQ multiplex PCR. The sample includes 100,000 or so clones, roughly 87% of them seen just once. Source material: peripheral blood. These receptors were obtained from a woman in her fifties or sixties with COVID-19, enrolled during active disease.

The CDR3 nucleotides read TGTGCCAGCAGGATAACTAGCGGGGGAAGAACCACAGATACGCAGTATTTT. Protein sequence: CASRITSGGRTTDTQYF. The V and J genes are TRBV2 and TRBJ2-3, with 11 positions matching TRBD2. This CDR3 is 17 amino acids long. The V segment lost 6 bases and the J segment 2 bases; nucleotides outside the gene matches: 10. Germline V gene sequence: CDR1 SNHLY, CDR2 FYNNEI.

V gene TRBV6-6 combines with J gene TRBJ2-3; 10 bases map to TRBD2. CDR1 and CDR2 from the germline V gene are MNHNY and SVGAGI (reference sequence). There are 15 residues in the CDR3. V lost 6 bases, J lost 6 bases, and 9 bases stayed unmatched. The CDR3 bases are TGTGCCAGCAGCCAACTAGCGGGGCTTGGGGATACGCAGTATTTT. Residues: CASSQLAGLGDTQYF.

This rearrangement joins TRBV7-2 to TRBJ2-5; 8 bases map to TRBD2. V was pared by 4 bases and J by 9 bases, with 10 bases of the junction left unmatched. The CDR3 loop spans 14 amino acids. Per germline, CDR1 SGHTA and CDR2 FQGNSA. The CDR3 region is CASSSGPPGGAQYF. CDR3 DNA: TGTGCCAGCAGCTCCGGACCCCCCGGGGGGGCCCAGTACTTC.

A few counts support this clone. DNA of the CDR3: TGTGCCAGCAGCGGAGCGGGGGGGCGTACCGGGGAGCTGTTTTTT. It encodes CASSGAGGRTGELFF. The chain links TRBV28 to TRBJ2-2; 10 bases align to TRBD2. The V gene's germline CDR1 is MDHEN and CDR2 SYDVKM. J was trimmed by 5 bases and V by 6 bases; bases with no gene match: 6. The CDR3 totals 15 residues.

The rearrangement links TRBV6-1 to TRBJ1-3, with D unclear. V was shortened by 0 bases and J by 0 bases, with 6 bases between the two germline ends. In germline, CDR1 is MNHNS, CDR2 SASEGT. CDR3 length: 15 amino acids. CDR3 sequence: CASSEAALSGNTIYF. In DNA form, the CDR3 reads TGTGCCAGCAGTGAAGCAGCTCTCTCTGGAAACACCATATATTTT.

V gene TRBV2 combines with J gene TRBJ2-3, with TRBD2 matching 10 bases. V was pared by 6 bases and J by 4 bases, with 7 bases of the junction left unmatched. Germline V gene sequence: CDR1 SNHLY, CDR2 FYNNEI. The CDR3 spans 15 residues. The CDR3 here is CASSPLAGAPDTQYF. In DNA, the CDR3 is TGTGCCAGCAGCCCTCTAGCGGGGGCTCCAGATACGCAGTATTTT. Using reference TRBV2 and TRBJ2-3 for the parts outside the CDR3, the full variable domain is EPEVTQTPSHQVTQMGQEVILRCVPISNHLYFYWYRQILGQKVEFLVSFYNNEISEKSEIFDDQFSVERPDGSNFTLKIRSTKLEDSAMYFCASSPLAGAPDTQYFGPGTRLTVL.

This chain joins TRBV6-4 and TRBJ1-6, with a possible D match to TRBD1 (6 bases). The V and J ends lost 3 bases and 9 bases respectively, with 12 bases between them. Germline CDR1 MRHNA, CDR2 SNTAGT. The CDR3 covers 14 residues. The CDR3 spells CASSDRQGLSPLHF. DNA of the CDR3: TGTGCCAGCAGTGATAGGCAGGGGCTTTCACCCCTCCACTTT.

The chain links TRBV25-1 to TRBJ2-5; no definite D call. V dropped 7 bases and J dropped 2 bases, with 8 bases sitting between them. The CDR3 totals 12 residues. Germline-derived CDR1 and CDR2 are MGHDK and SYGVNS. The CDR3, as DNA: TGTGCCAGCACTAAATCTCAAGAGACCCAGTACTTC. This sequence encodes CASTKSQETQYF.

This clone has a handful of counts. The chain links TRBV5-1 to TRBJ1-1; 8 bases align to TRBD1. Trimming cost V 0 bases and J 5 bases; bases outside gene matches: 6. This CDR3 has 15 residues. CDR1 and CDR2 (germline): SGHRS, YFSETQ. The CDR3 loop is CASSLGDRILTEAFF. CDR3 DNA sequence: TGCGCCAGCAGCTTGGGGGACAGGATCTTGACTGAAGCTTTCTTT.

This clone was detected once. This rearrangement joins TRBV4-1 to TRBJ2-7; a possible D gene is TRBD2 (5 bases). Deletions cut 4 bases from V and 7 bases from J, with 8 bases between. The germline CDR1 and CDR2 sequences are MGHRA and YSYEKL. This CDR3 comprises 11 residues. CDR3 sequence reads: CASSLPGEQYF. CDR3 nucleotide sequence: TGCGCCAGCAGCCTCCCGGGGGAGCAGTACTTC.

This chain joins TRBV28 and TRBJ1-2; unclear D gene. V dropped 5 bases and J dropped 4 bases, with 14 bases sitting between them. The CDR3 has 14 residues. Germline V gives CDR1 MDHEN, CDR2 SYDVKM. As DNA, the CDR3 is TGTGCCAGCAGTCCCGGCCCCTCGGGCTATGGCTACACCTTC. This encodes CASSPGPSGYGYTF.

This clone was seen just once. Here the CDR3 DNA reads TGTGCCAGTAGTAGTTTGCGGACCTACGAGCAGTACTTC. Its protein product is CASSSLRTYEQYF. The J gene is TRBJ2-7, the V gene TRBV19; D uncertain. The CDR3 loop spans 13 amino acids. Trimming cost V 4 bases and J 2 bases, with 9 bases left between them. Per germline, CDR1 LNHDA and CDR2 SQIVND (reference sequence).

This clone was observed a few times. The CDR3 protein is CASSQDAGDGNTGELFF. The DNA for the CDR3 is TGTGCCAGCAGCCAAGATGCAGGGGACGGGAACACCGGGGAGCTGTTTTTT. The chain uses TRBV4-2 and TRBJ2-2; a weak D match, TRBD1 (6 bases). The CDR3 sequence is 17 residues long. CDR1 is LGHNA and CDR2 is YNFKEQ in the germline V gene. The germline V and J ends were trimmed by 0 bases and 1 base, with 12 bases remaining between them.

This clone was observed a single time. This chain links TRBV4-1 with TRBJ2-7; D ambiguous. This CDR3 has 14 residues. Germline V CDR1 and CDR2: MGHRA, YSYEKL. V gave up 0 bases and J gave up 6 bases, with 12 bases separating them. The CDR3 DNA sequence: TGCGCCAGCAGCCAAGAAGACGAGGCGTTCGAGCAGTACTTC. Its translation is CASSQEDEAFEQYF.